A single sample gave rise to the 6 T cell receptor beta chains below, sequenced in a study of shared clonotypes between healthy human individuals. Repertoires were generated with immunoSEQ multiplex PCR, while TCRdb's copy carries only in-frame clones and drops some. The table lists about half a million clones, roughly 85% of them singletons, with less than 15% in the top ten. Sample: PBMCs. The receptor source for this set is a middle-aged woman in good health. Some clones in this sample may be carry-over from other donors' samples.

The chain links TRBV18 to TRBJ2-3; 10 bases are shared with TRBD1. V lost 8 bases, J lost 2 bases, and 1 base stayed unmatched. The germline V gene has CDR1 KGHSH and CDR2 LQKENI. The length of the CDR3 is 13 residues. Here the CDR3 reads CASGTGVTDTQYF. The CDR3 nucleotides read TGTGCCAGCGGGACAGGGGTCACAGATACGCAGTATTTT.

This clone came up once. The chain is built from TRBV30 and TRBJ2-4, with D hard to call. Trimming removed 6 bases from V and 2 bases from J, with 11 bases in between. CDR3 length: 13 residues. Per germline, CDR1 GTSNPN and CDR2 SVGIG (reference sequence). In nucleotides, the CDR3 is TGTGCCTGTGAGCTCCTCACCAAAAACATTCAGTACTTC. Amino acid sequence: CACELLTKNIQYF.

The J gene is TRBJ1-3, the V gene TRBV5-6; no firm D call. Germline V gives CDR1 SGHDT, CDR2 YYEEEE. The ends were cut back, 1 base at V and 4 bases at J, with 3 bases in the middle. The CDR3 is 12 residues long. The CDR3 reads CASSLRGNTIYF. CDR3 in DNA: TGTGCCAGCAGCTTGAGAGGAAACACCATATATTTT. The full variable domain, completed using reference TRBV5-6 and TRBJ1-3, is DAGVTQSPTHLIKTRGQQVTLRCSPKSGHDTVSWYQQALGQGPQFIFQYYEEEERQRGNFPDRFSGHQFPNYSSELNVNALLLGDSALYLCASSLRGNTIYFGEGSWLTVV.

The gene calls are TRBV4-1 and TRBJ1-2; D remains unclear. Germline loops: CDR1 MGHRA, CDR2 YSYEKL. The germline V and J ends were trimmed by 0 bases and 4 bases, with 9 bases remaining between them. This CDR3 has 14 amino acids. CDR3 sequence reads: CASSQDSSSYGYTF. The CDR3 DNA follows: TGCGCCAGCAGCCAAGACTCTTCCTCCTATGGCTACACCTTC.

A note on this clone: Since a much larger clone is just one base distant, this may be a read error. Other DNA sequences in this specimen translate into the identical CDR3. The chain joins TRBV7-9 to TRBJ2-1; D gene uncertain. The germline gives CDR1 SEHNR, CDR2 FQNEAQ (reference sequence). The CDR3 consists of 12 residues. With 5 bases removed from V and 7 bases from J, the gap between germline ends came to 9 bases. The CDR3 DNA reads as TGTGCCAGCAGCCTAGACGTAAATGAGCAGTTCTTC. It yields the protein CASSLDVNEQFF. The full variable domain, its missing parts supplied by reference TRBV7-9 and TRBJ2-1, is DTGVSQNPRHKITKRGQNVTFRCDPISEHNRLYWYRQTLGQGPEFLTYFQNEAQLEKSRLLSDRFSAERPKGSFSTLEIQRTEQGDSAMYLCASSLDVNEQFFGPGTRLTVL.

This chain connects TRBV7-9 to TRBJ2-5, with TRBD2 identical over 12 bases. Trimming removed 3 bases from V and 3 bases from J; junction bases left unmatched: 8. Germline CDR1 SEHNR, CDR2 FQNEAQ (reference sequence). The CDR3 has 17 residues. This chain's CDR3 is CASSLRASGRAEETQYF. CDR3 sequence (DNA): TGTGCCAGCAGCTTGAGGGCTAGCGGGAGGGCCGAAGAGACCCAGTACTTC.